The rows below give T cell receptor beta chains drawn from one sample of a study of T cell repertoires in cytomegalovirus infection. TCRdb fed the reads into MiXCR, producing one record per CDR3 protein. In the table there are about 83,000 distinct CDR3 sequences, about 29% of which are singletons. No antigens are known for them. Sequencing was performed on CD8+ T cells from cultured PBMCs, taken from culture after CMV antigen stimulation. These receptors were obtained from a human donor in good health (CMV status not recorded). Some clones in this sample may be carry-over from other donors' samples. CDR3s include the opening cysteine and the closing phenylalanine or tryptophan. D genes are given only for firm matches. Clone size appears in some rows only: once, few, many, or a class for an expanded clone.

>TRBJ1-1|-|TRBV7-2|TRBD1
CASSDHRGGTEAFF
TGTGCCAGCAGCGACCACAGGGGTGGGACTGAAGCTTTCTTT
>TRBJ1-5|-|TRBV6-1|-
CASSPDPLGNQPQHF
TGTGCCAGCAGTCCGGACCCATTGGGCAATCAGCCCCAGCATTTT
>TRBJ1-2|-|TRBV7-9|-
CASLPRLGDNYGYTF
TGTGCCAGCCTACCGCGGTTAGGGGATAACTATGGCTACACCTTC
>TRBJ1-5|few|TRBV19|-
CASSWADNNQPQHF
TGTGCCAGTAGTTGGGCGGACAACAATCAGCCCCAGCATTTT
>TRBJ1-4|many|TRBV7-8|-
CASSLTGTNEKLFF
TGTGCCAGCAGCCTAACTGGGACTAATGAAAAACTGTTTTTT
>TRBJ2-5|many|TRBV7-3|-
CASSLDGREGETQYF
TGTGCCAGCAGCTTAGATGGAAGAGAAGGAGAGACCCAGTACTTC
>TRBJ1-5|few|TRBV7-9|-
CASSFLENNQPQHF
TGTGCCAGCAGCTTCTTAGAGAATAATCAGCCCCAGCATTTT
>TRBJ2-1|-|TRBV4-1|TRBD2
CASSPQELAGPEQFF
TGCGCCAGCAGCCCTCAGGAACTAGCGGGGCCTGAGCAGTTCTTC
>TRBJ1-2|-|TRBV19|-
CASSPGRGTNYGYTF
TGTGCCAGTAGTCCAGGACGGGGAACTAACTATGGCTACACCTTC
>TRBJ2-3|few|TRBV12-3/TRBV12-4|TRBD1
CASRTGTGSGDTQYF
TGTGCCAGCAGAACCGGGACAGGGAGTGGAGATACGCAGTATTTT
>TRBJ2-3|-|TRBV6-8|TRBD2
CASSYSTSGGSDTQYF
TGTGCCAGCAGTTACTCGACTAGCGGGGGGTCAGATACGCAGTATTTT
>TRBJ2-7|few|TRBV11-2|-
CASSLDGNYEQYF
TGTGCCAGCAGCTTAGATGGAAACTACGAGCAGTACTTC
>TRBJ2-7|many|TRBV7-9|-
CASSFWDNDEQYF
TGTGCCAGCAGCTTTTGGGACAACGACGAGCAGTACTTC
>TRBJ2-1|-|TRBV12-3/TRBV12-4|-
CASSSPLGAQYNEQFF
TGTGCCAGCAGTTCCCCCCTGGGGGCGCAGTACAATGAGCAGTTCTTC
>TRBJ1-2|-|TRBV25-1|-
CASSDRQLSYTF
TGTGCCAGCAGCGACAGGCAGTTAAGCTACACCTTC
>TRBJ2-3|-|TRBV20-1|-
CSAAGSADTQYF
TGCAGTGCAGCAGGGTCCGCAGATACGCAGTATTTT
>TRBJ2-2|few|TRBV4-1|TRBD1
CASSQAGVLDRGTGELFF
TGCGCCAGCAGCCAAGCCGGCGTGCTGGACAGGGGTACCGGGGAGCTGTTTTTT
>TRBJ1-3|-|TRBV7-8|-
CASSLFTASGNTIYF
TGTGCCAGCAGCTTATTCACAGCCTCTGGAAACACCATATATTTT
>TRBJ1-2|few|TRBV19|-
CASRPVWGDYGYTF
TGTGCCAGTAGGCCCGTGTGGGGGGACTATGGCTACACCTTC
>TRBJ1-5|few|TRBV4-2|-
CASSQDIGSSNQPQHF
TGTGCCAGCAGCCAAGATATAGGGTCGAGCAATCAGCCCCAGCATTTT
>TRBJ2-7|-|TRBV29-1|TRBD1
CSVVTGGPYEQYF
TGCAGCGTTGTTACAGGGGGTCCCTACGAGCAGTACTTC
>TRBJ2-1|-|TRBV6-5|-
CASSYSGASYNEQFF
TGTGCCAGCAGTTACTCGGGGGCTTCCTACAATGAGCAGTTCTTC
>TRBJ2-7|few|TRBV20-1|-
CSARVHGHYEQYF
TGCAGTGCTAGAGTCCACGGCCACTACGAGCAGTACTTC
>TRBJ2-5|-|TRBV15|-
CATSRDSTDRETQYF
TGTGCCACCAGCAGAGATTCGACAGATCGCGAGACCCAGTACTTC
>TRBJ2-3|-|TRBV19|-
CASTSVSGGALNTQYF
-
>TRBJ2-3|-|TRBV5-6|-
CASSLAFEPQRETDTQYF
TGTGCCAGCAGCTTGGCCTTCGAGCCTCAGAGGGAGACAGATACGCAGTATTTT
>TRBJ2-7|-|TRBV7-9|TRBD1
CASSAIPGQPYEQYF
TGTGCCAGCAGTGCGATACCGGGACAGCCCTACGAGCAGTACTTC
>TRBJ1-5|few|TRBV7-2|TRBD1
CASSQTGGAGQPQHF
TGTGCCAGCAGCCAAACAGGGGGCGCGGGTCAGCCCCAGCATTTT
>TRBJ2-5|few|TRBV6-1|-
CASTPKLGETQYF
TGTGCCAGCACCCCCAAATTGGGAGAGACCCAGTACTTC
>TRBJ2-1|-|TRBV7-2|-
CASSLSTGNEQFF
TGTGCCAGCAGCTTAAGTACTGGCAATGAGCAGTTCTTC
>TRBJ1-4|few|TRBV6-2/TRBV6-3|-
CASGGPKSSTTNEKLFF
TGTGCCAGCGGGGGGCCCAAATCCTCGACAACTAATGAAAAACTGTTTTTT
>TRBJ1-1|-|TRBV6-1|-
CASSYNGDPEAFF
TGTGCCAGCAGTTACAACGGGGACCCTGAAGCTTTCTTT
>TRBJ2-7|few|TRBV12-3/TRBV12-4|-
CASTTGSYEQYF
TGTGCCAGCACTACAGGGTCCTACGAGCAGTACTTC
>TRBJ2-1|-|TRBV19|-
CASSERSSYNEQFF
TGTGCCAGTAGCGAGCGGTCCTCCTACAATGAGCAGTTCTTC
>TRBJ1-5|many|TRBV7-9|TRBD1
CASSLVGTGHSNQPQHF
TGTGCCAGCAGCTTAGTAGGGACAGGGCATAGCAATCAGCCCCAGCATTTT
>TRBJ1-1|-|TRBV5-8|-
CASSFSAAFF
TGTGCCAGCAGCTTTTCCGCGGCTTTCTTT
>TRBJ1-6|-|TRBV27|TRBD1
CASSSSRQTGDSPLHF
TGTGCCAGCAGTTCCTCCCGCCAGACAGGGGATTCACCCCTCCACTTT
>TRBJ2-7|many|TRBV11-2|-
CASSLAEPSEQYF
TGTGCCAGCAGCTTAGCGGAACCTAGTGAGCAGTACTTC
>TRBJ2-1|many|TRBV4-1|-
CASSREGQYYNEQFF
TGCGCCAGCAGCCGGGAGGGACAGTATTACAATGAGCAGTTCTTC
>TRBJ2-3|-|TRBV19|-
CASSTHGADTQYF
TGTGCCAGTAGTACGCATGGGGCAGATACGCAGTATTTT